These 25 T cell receptor beta chains originate from one sample sequenced in a study of identical twins. TCRdb re-called the 5' RACE reads through MiXCR, storing one row per CDR3 protein. The sample has hundreds of thousands of distinct CDR3 sequences; under 9% are singletons. These sequences were also reported in another study, on yellow fever vaccine responses in identical twins.

Material: PBMCs. These receptors came from a woman under 30 in good health.

In its sample, this clonotype was seen a few times. The rearrangement links TRBV28 to TRBJ1-4; D is undetermined. The CDR3 runs to 12 residues. The germline V gene has CDR1 MDHEN and CDR2 SYDVKM. Deletions cut 5 bases from V and 7 bases from J, with 8 bases between. Here the CDR3 reads CASSAAGEKLFF. The CDR3 DNA sequence: TGTGCCAGCAGTGCAGCAGGTGAAAAACTGTTTTTT.

The chain joins TRBV5-6 to TRBJ2-1; 9 nucleotides agree with TRBD2. The V gene's germline CDR1 is SGHDT and CDR2 YYEEEE. The CDR3 contains 16 residues. V shed 0 bases, J shed 7 bases, and the junction held 8 bases outside the gene matches. CDR3 residues: CASSLALAGRWNEQFF. Written as DNA, the CDR3 is TGTGCCAGCAGCTTGGCGCTAGCGGGAAGGTGGAATGAGCAGTTCTTC.

This clonotype is a singleton in its sample. The chain links TRBV5-5 to TRBJ1-5; D unresolved. Looked up from germline, CDR1 is SGHKS and CDR2 is YYEKEE (reference sequence). The CDR3 is 13 amino acids. V lost 0 bases to trimming and J lost 6 bases, with 7 bases between them. The CDR3 DNA follows: TGTGCCAGCAGCTTGGTGGGCTTTCAGCCCCAGCATTTT. Translation gives CASSLVGFQPQHF.

The chain is built from TRBV20-1 and TRBJ2-7, with D possibly being TRBD1 or TRBD2 (5 bases each). V lost 5 bases to trimming and J lost 4 bases, with 24 bases between them. The CDR3 runs 16 residues. Germline CDR1 and CDR2: DFQATT and SNEGSKA (reference sequence). CDR3 sequence reads: CSAPNRRITGIYEQYF. The CDR3 region has the DNA TGCAGTGCTCCAAACAGGAGGATCACCGGAATATACGAGCAGTACTTC.

The V gene is TRBV27, the J gene TRBJ2-7; TRBD2 aligns across 9 bases. Germline CDR1 is MNHEY and CDR2 is SMNVEV (reference sequence). This CDR3 has 15 amino acids. V was clipped by 6 bases and J by 3 bases; unmatched bases: 9. CDR3 amino acids: CASRRGGAGDYEQYF. CDR3 nucleotides: TGTGCCAGCAGGCGGGGGGGAGCGGGAGACTACGAGCAGTACTTC.

Ten or more counts support this clonotype. The genes are TRBV5-5 and TRBJ2-1; 10 bases are a match to TRBD1. V dropped 2 bases and J dropped 7; count of bases not matched to a gene: 15. The CDR3 is 18 residues long. CDR1 and CDR2 from the germline V gene are SGHKS and YYEKEE (reference sequence). CDR3 bases: TGTGCCAGCAGCTTTAGTTCCCAAGCCGGGACAGGGGTGAATGAGCAGTTCTTC. This sequence encodes CASSFSSQAGTGVNEQFF.

This clonotype was seen a handful of times. The chain is built from TRBV7-6 and TRBJ2-7; a possible D gene is TRBD1 (6 bases). The CDR3 extends over 13 amino acids. V was clipped by 1 base and J by 5 bases, with 9 bases between them. Germline CDR1 is SGHVS and CDR2 is FNYEAQ. The CDR3 DNA reads TGTGCCAGCAGCTTAGTGGCAGGGGACGAGCAGTACTTC. Translating gives CASSLVAGDEQYF.

A few counts support this clonotype. The rearrangement uses TRBV27 and TRBJ2-1, with TRBD2 matching over 8 bases. V lost 6 bases and J lost 8; bases outside the gene matches: 18. The CDR3 spans 17 residues. The germline V gene has CDR1 MNHEY and CDR2 SMNVEV (reference sequence). This CDR3 is CASRRSPSSGSPDEQFF. DNA for the CDR3: TGTGCCAGCAGGCGGTCGCCATCCAGCGGGAGCCCCGATGAGCAGTTCTTC.

The rearrangement links TRBV7-2 to TRBJ1-4, with D possibly matching TRBD1 (6 bases). Germline assignment: CDR1 SGHTA and CDR2 FQGNSA. V was clipped by 0 bases and J by 8 bases, with 16 bases between them. The CDR3 runs to 16 residues. The CDR3 loop is CASSLASTGLGEKLFF. The CDR3 DNA follows: TGTGCCAGCAGCTTAGCGTCGACAGGCCTAGGGGAAAAACTGTTTTTT.

This clonotype was picked up one time. This chain joins TRBV7-6 and TRBJ2-2; 8 bases agree with TRBD1. The CDR3 runs 16 residues. With 4 bases clipped from V and 4 bases from J, the junction kept 8 bases outside the gene matches. Germline CDR1 is SGHVS and CDR2 is FNYEAQ. This CDR3 reads CASSYDRGSGTGELFF. CDR3 bases: TGTGCCAGCAGCTATGACAGGGGTAGCGGCACCGGGGAGCTGTTTTTT.

The sample holds a few counts of this clonotype. The gene calls are TRBV14 and TRBJ1-1; 8 positions agree with TRBD1. The CDR3 contains 13 residues. Germline V gene data show CDR1 as SGHDN and CDR2 as FVKESK. The trim removed 4 bases at V and 5 bases at J, leaving 3 bases unmatched. This chain's CDR3 is CASSPRGQTEAFF. In DNA form, the CDR3 reads TGTGCCAGCAGCCCCAGGGGGCAGACTGAAGCTTTCTTT.

The CDR3 region has the DNA TGTGCCAGCAGCAAAGGGGGACAGAGAATCGACGAGCAGTACTTC. Translation: CASSKGGQRIDEQYF. This sequence joins TRBV21-1 and TRBJ2-7; TRBD1 was called by the table and not checked on the DNA. TRBV21-1 is marked as a pseudogene. The CDR3 has 15 residues.

The chain combines TRBV7-9 with TRBJ1-6; 7 bases agree with TRBD1. CDR1 and CDR2 from the germline V gene are SEHNR and FQNEAQ (reference sequence). J gave up 4 bases and V 4 bases, and 4 bases lay outside the gene matches. This CDR3 spans 15 amino acids. Written as DNA, the CDR3 is TGTGCCAGCAGCTCTTCGACAGGGTATAATTCACCCCTCCACTTT. This translates into CASSSSTGYNSPLHF.

This clonotype was counted many times. This rearrangement joins TRBV5-1 to TRBJ2-5; perhaps TRBD1 as D (6 bases). The CDR3 runs 13 residues. Trimming took off 3 bases at V and 2 bases at J, with 8 bases between the two ends. Germline V gene data show CDR1 as SGHRS and CDR2 as YFSETQ. CDR3 DNA: TGCGCCAGCAGCTCTGGACAGCAAGAGACCCAGTACTTC. Translating it yields CASSSGQQETQYF.

The chain is built from TRBV4-2 and TRBJ2-3; no clear D gene. This CDR3 has 13 residues. Germline V gives CDR1 LGHNA, CDR2 YNFKEQ. Trimming removed 1 base from V and 9 bases from J, with 11 bases in between. DNA for the CDR3: TGTGCCAGCAGCCAAGCCACCCAGAGAACGCAGTATTTT. Amino acid sequence: CASSQATQRTQYF.

J is TRBJ2-3 and V is TRBV20-1; TRBD2 matches at 12 bases. Germline trimming cut 6 bases from V and 3 bases from J; bases unmatched to any gene: 19. Germline assignment: CDR1 DFQATT and CDR2 SNEGSKA (reference sequence). The length of the CDR3 is 19 residues. The CDR3 DNA reads TGCAGTGCGCCGTGGTCCCGGGGACTAGCGGGTTCCGGGACAGATACGCAGTATTTT. Translation: CSAPWSRGLAGSGTDTQYF.

This clonotype appeared a few times. CDR3 sequence: CASSNLGVYETQYF. The DNA for the CDR3 is TGTGCCAGTAGTAATCTAGGAGTGTACGAGACCCAGTACTTC. J is TRBJ2-5 and V is TRBV19; D remains unclear. The CDR3 consists of 14 residues. Trimming cost V 4 bases and J 5 bases, with 14 bases left between them. Germline V gene data show CDR1 as LNHDA and CDR2 as SQIVND (reference sequence).

The gene calls are TRBV23-1 and TRBJ2-7; no clear D gene. TRBV23-1 is an open reading frame whose function is uncertain. The CDR3 is made up of 14 amino acids. The germline V and J ends were trimmed by 3 bases and 2 bases, with 11 bases remaining between them. The CDR3 region has the DNA TGCGCCAGCAGTCAGCGCCGGGCTCCCTACGAGCAGTACTTC. Translated: CASSQRRAPYEQYF.

The sample holds many counts of this clonotype. This rearrangement joins TRBV19 to TRBJ2-1; tentative D call: TRBD1 (5 bases). The CDR3 length is 14 residues. Germline CDR1 is LNHDA and CDR2 is SQIVND (reference sequence). Trimming stripped 0 bases from V and 7 bases from J, with 10 bases between. The CDR3 loop reads CASSIDGRANEQFF. CDR3 DNA: TGTGCCAGTAGTATAGATGGCAGGGCAAATGAGCAGTTCTTC.

This chain connects TRBV9 to TRBJ2-2; 8 bases line up with TRBD2. The CDR3 length is 19 residues. From germline, CDR1 is SGDLS and CDR2 YYNGEE. After removal of 4 bases from V and 0 bases from J, the junction contained 14 bases not matched to a gene. This chain's CDR3 is CASSPPNRAGGTNTGELFF. In DNA, the CDR3 is TGTGCCAGCAGCCCCCCAAATAGGGCGGGGGGCACGAACACCGGGGAGCTGTTTTTT. The complete variable domain, with remaining parts taken from reference TRBV9 and TRBJ2-2, reads DSGVTQTPKHLITATGQRVTLRCSPRSGDLSVYWYQQSLDQGLQFLIQYYNGEERAKGNILERFSAQQFPDLHSELNLSSLELGDSALYFCASSPPNRAGGTNTGELFFGEGSRLTVL.

Ten or more counts support this clonotype. The genes are TRBV12-3 or TRBV12-4 and TRBJ2-2, with D perhaps matching TRBD1 (5 bases). With 3 bases removed from V and 6 bases from J, the gap between germline ends came to 8 bases. The CDR3 sequence is 13 residues long. The CDR3 bases are TGTGCCAGCAGTTTTAAGGGGCCCGGGGAGCTGTTTTTT. Translated: CASSFKGPGELFF.

This clonotype came up many times. The rearrangement links TRBV6-2 or TRBV6-3 to TRBJ2-2; D possibly corresponds to TRBD1 (6 bases). CDR1 MNHEY and CDR2 SVGEGT come from the germline V gene. This CDR3 is built from 14 residues. The ends were cut back, 2 bases at V and 4 bases at J, with 8 bases in the middle. CDR3 protein: CASSYVRGTGELFF. The DNA for the CDR3 is TGTGCCAGCAGTTACGTCAGGGGCACCGGGGAGCTGTTTTTT.

This clonotype was found a few times. The genes are TRBV6-1 and TRBJ1-2; TRBD1 is a possible D gene (6 bases). V was clipped by 6 bases and J by 3 bases, with 8 bases between them. The CDR3 is 12 amino acids. In germline, CDR1 is MNHNS, CDR2 SASEGT. The CDR3 region has the DNA TGTGCCAGCAGGGACAGCTACTATGGCTACACCTTC. Translation: CASRDSYYGYTF.

The sample holds a few counts of this clonotype. The chain combines TRBV7-2 with TRBJ2-7; 8 nucleotides line up with TRBD1. CDR1 and CDR2 from the germline V gene are SGHTA and FQGNSA. V shed 1 base and J 4 bases; nucleotides not matched to a gene: 6. The CDR3 runs 15 residues. CDR3 residues: CASSLVQGETYEQYF. The CDR3 DNA reads as TGTGCCAGCAGCTTAGTACAGGGGGAGACTTACGAGCAGTACTTC.

J is TRBJ2-2 and V is TRBV4-3; weak D call: TRBD1 (5 bases). Germline CDR1 reads LGHNA; CDR2 reads YSLEER. The CDR3 has 15 residues. Trimming shortened V by 0 bases and J by 7 bases, and 12 bases separated the two germline ends. The CDR3 DNA is TGCGCCAGCAGCCAAGACGCCAGGGAAGGCGGGGAGCTGTTTTTT. Translated, it gives CASSQDAREGGELFF.